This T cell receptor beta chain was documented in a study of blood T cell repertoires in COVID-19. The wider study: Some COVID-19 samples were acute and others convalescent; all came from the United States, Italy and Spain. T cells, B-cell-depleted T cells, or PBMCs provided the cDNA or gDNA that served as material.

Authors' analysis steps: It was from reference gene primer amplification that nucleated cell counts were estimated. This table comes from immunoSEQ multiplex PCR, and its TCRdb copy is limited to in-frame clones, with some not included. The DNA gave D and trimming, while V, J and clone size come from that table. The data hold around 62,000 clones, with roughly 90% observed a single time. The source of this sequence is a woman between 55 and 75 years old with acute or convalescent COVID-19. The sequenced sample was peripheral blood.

The CDR3: CASSLGTADTQYF. The CDR3 DNA follows: TGTGCCAGCAGCCTAGGTACGGCAGATACGCAGTATTTT. V gene TRBV11-3 combines with J gene TRBJ2-3; D is ambiguous. Germline loops: CDR1 SGHNT, CDR2 YENEEA. The CDR3 has 13 amino acids. Trimming took 5 bases from V and 4 from J, leaving 10 bases between them.